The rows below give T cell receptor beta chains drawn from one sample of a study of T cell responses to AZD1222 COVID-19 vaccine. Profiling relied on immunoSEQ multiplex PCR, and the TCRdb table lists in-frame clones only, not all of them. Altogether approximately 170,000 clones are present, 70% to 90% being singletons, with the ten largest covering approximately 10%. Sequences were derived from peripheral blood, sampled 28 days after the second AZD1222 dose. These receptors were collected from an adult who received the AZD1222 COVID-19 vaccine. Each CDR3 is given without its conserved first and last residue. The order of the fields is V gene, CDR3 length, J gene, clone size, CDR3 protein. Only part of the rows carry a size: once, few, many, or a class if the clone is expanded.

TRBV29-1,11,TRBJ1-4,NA,SVGGSQLEKLF
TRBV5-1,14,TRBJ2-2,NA,ASSSGLAGGTGELF
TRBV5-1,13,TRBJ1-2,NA,ASSLDSGVGYGYT
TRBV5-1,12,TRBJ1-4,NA,ASSPGRINEKLF
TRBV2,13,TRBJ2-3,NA,ASTTLGAGTDTQY
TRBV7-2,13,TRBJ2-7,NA,ASSLRLAEGYEQY
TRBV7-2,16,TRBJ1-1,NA,ASSVPGQGRRSALSAF
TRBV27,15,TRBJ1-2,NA,ASSPNRQANVENGYT
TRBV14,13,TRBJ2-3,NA,ASSQDGGPLDTQY
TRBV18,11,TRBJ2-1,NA,ASSPARDNEQF
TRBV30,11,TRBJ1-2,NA,AWSTNRGYGYT
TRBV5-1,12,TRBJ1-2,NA,ASSPGTGPYGYT
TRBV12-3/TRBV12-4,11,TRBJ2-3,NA,ASSWGRPDTQY
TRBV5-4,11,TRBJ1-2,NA,ASSLRGSYGYT
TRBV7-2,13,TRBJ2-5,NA,ASSLSSRGEETQY
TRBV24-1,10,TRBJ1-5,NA,ATSDPNQPQH
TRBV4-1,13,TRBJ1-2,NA,ASSQSLGGVYGYT
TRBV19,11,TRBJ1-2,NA,ASKLGQLYGYT
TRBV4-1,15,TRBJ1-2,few,ASSQDPGTLVFYGYT
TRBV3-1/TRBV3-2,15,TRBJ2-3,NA,ASSRDSSGGNTDTQY
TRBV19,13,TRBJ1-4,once,ASRDPGRGNEKLF
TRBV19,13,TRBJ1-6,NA,ASSLTTGRNSPLH
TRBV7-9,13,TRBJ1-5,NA,ASSLAFGSNQPQH
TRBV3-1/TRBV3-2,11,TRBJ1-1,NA,ASSSHRIPEAF
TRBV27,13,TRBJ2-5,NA,ASSPSGGLQETQY
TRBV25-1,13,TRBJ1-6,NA,ASSDLLGVNSPLH
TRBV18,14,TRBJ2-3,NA,ASSGQGASDTDTQY
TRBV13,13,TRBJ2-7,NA,ASSESRDRELVQY
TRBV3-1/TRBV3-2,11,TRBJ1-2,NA,ASSRPNGGGYT
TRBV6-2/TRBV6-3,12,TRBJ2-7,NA,ASRRRASAYEQY
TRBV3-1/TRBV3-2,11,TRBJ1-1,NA,ASSQEGRSKAF
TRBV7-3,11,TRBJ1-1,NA,ASSLGRWTEAF
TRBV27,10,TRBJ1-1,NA,ASSREQGEAF
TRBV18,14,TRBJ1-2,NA,ASSPSGQRSNYGYT
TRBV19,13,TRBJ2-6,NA,ASSIEHTGANVLT
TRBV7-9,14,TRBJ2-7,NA,ASSLARAGDGYEQY
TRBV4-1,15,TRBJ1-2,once,ASSQATWDANNYGYT
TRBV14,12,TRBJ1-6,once,ASSQVTGESPLH
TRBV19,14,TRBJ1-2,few,ASSIVAGATNYGYT
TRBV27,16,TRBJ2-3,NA,ASSGLAGGLASTDTQY
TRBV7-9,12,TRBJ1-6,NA,ASSLRTGASPLH
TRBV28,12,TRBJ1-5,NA,ASSKGRGNQPQH
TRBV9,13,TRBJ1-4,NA,ASSVDGGLNEKLF
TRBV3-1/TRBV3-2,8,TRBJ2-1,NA,ASSQGNWV
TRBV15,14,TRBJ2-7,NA,ATSPGVGDGSYEQY
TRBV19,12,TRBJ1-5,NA,ASNQGARNQPQH
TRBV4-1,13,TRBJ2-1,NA,ASAIRGHSYNEQF
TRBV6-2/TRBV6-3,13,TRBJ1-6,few,ASSYSRPRDSPLH